The present T cell receptor beta chain was sequenced within a study of molecular identifiers for immune sequencing clone quantification. Study-level points and caveats: Sharing of a barcode by identical TCR molecules could cause highly expanded clone sizes to be underestimated.

In the case of this clonotype: Its antigen is unidentified. The CDR3 carries no conserved terminal phenylalanine or tryptophan, so it likely arises from a read error.

TCRdb recomputed calls from the PCR reads with MiXCR, one row per CDR3 protein. The table shows more than 70,000 distinct CDR3 sequences, with about 21% occurring only once. Looked up from germline, CDR1 is SQVTM and CDR2 is ANQGSEA. The CDR3 has 16 amino acids. The ends lost 2 bases at V and 1 base at J; junction bases unmatched: 11. The sequence was obtained from a human donor in good health. Some libraries in this study had Jurkat cell RNA spiked in. The rearrangement joins TRBV29-1 to TRBJ2-7, with 7 positions matching TRBD2. Sequences were obtained from naive CD8+ T cells from blood, with Jurkat cell RNA spiked in. As for subset: FACS-sorted CD8+CD4-CCR7+CD45RA+ naive T cells. The CDR3 DNA reads as TGCAGCGTTGAATTGTCTTTGGCTAGCGGTTCCTACGAGCAGTACCTC. This sequence encodes CSVELSLASGSYEQYL.